This T cell receptor (beta chain) was documented in a study of shared clonotypes between healthy human individuals. At the level of the study: In total, the donors were a couple of women and a few men aged 18 to 49. Plates per donor: three CD4 naive, three CD4 memory, two CD8 naive, one CD8 memory.

V was clipped by 7 bases and J by 2 bases, with 12 bases between them. Germline V gene data show CDR1 as SGHRS and CDR2 as YFSETQ. The CDR3 sequence is 13 residues long. In the naive CD8 group, cells lacked CD45RO and were positively selected for CCR7, so terminally differentiated effector memory CD45RA+ cells were left out. The authors split each subset's genomic DNA evenly across several immunoSEQ plates. The protocol was immunoSEQ multiplex PCR, while the TCRdb copy is restricted to in-frame clones and leaves out a portion. The table shows hundreds of thousands of clones, with 95% to 98% occurring only once.

The chain links TRBV5-1 to TRBJ2-5; D might be TRBD1 or TRBD2, each matching 6 bases. Sequencing was done on a sample of naive CD8+ T cells sorted from blood. This TCR derives from a man younger than 40 in good health. CDR3 in DNA: TGCGCCAGCCGGGGGCAGGGACAAGAGACCCAGTACTTC. This encodes CASRGQGQETQYF.